The 27 T cell receptor beta chains listed next were all sequenced from one sample in a study of blood T cell repertoires in COVID-19 (dated by TCRdb to 2018 to 2020). Libraries were made using the immunoSEQ multiplex PCR assay. Held by TCRdb, this immuneACCESS table contains in-frame sequences only and omits some clones. Under half of the omission traces to an unresolved V gene where checked; the cause of the rest is unknown. The sample records 55,000 to 70,000 clones, roughly 80% of which are singletons. Roughly a tenth of the sample is held by the ten biggest clonotypes. The sequenced sample was peripheral blood. The receptors originated from a woman older than 75 with acute or convalescent COVID-19.

The chain has TRBV4-1 and TRBJ1-3; D is uncertain. V was pared by 0 bases and J by 2 bases, with 11 bases between. The CDR3 loop spans 16 amino acids. Germline V CDR1 and CDR2: MGHRA, YSYEKL. The CDR3: CASSQEGSPPGNTIYF. CDR3 coding DNA: TGCGCCAGCAGCCAAGAAGGGAGTCCCCCTGGAAACACCATATATTTT.

The rearrangement links TRBV9 to TRBJ1-4, with D tentatively TRBD1 (5 bases). Germline lookup yields CDR1 SGDLS and CDR2 YYNGEE. Trimming left V 0 bases short and J 4 bases short, with 7 bases between. The CDR3 is 14 residues long. CDR3 protein: CASSVGQFNEKLFF. CDR3 in DNA: TGTGCCAGCAGCGTAGGACAGTTTAATGAAAAACTGTTTTTT.

The V and J genes are TRBV18 and TRBJ1-3, with D unresolved. The V and J ends lost 6 bases and 0 bases respectively, with 15 bases between them. CDR1 KGHSH and CDR2 LQKENI come from the germline V gene. The length of the CDR3 is 16 residues. This chain's CDR3 is CASSPGLSSSGNTIYF. CDR3 bases: TGTGCCAGCTCGCCGGGTCTTTCGAGCTCTGGAAACACCATATATTTT.

The V gene is TRBV29-1, the J gene TRBJ2-1, with 14 bases matching TRBD2. Unmatched junction bases numbered 2, after V lost 7 bases and J lost 9 bases. Germline CDR1 reads SQVTM; CDR2 reads ANQGSEA. This CDR3 is 12 amino acids long. CDR3 region: CSGGLAGGEQFF. The CDR3 DNA sequence: TGCAGCGGAGGACTAGCGGGAGGTGAGCAGTTCTTC.

This clone was seen a single time. CDR3 residues: CASSPAGYQETQYF. CDR3 in DNA: TGTGCCAGCAGCCCAGCGGGGTACCAAGAGACCCAGTACTTC. The rearrangement uses TRBV5-8 and TRBJ2-5, with 7 bases aligning to TRBD2. CDR1 is SGHTS, CDR2 YDEGEE, per germline. V shed 4 bases, J shed 0 bases, and the junction held 3 bases outside the gene matches. The CDR3 extends over 14 amino acids.

The rearrangement uses TRBV29-1 and TRBJ2-2; 9 positions agree with TRBD1. CDR1 and CDR2 from the germline V gene are SQVTM and ANQGSEA. Losses at the gene ends were 6 bases for V and 6 bases for J; bases not matched to a gene: 8. The CDR3 covers 14 residues. The CDR3 spells CSVPGQGLAGELFF. DNA for the CDR3: TGCAGCGTCCCGGGACAGGGACTCGCCGGGGAGCTGTTTTTT.

The chain couples TRBV19 to TRBJ2-1, with D possibly TRBD2 on 6 matching bases. Germline V gene sequence: CDR1 LNHDA, CDR2 SQIVND (reference sequence). CDR3 size: 15 residues. V was shortened by 5 bases and J by 0 bases, with 11 bases between the two germline ends. The CDR3 region is CASSRAGTSYNEQFF. Written as DNA, the CDR3 is TGTGCCAGTAGTCGGGCGGGGACCTCCTACAATGAGCAGTTCTTC.

The chain employs TRBV6-1 and TRBJ2-7; D unclear. CDR1 is MNHNS, CDR2 SASEGT, per germline. The CDR3 spans 13 residues. V dropped 3 bases and J dropped 2 bases, with 8 bases sitting between them. The CDR3 spells CASSENSPYEQYF. The CDR3 coding sequence is TGTGCCAGCAGTGAGAACAGCCCCTACGAGCAGTACTTC.

This clone was detected once. The chain employs TRBV14 and TRBJ1-5; maybe TRBD1 (6 bases). V dropped 1 base and J dropped 9 bases, with 13 bases sitting between them. The CDR3 extends over 14 amino acids. CDR1 and CDR2 from the germline V gene are SGHDN and FVKESK. The DNA of the CDR3 is TGTGCCAGCAGCCAAGCAGGGGTGCAGTGGCCCCAGCATTTT. This translates into CASSQAGVQWPQHF.

The rearrangement joins TRBV6-5 to TRBJ1-4; D possibly corresponds to TRBD1 (6 bases). The length of the CDR3 is 15 residues. Between the trimmed V and J ends, which lost 4 bases and 5 bases, there was a span of 14 bases. CDR1 is MNHEY and CDR2 is SVGAGI in the germline V gene. The CDR3, as DNA: TGTGCCAGCAGTTCCGAGAAACAGGGAAATGAAAAACTGTTTTTT. It is translated as CASSSEKQGNEKLFF.

This chain joins TRBV18 and TRBJ2-1, with 11 positions matching TRBD2. The trim removed 4 bases at V and 2 bases at J, leaving 1 base unmatched. The CDR3 spans 15 residues. Germline V gene sequence: CDR1 KGHSH, CDR2 LQKENI. The DNA for the CDR3 is TGTGCCAGCTCACGTAGCGGGGGGGCCTACAATGAGCAGTTCTTC. Encoded protein: CASSRSGGAYNEQFF. The variable domain in full, completed from reference TRBV18 and TRBJ2-1, reads NAGVMQNPRHLVRRRGQEARLRCSPMKGHSHVYWYRQLPEEGLKFMVYLQKENIIDESGMPKERFSAEFPKEGPSILRIQQVVRGDSAAYFCASSRSGGAYNEQFFGPGTRLTVL.

This clone occurred once. The V call is TRBV5-4, the J call TRBJ2-7; D may be TRBD1 or TRBD2 (5 bases each). CDR1 is SGHNT, CDR2 YYREEE, per germline (reference sequence). V lost 4 bases and J lost 1, with 15 bases in between. The CDR3 spans 15 residues. Here the CDR3 DNA reads TGTGCCAGCAGCGTGGGGGTCAGGGATTCCTACGAGCAGTACTTC. It encodes CASSVGVRDSYEQYF.

The chain employs TRBV13 and TRBJ2-7; D not certain. The CDR3 contains 14 residues. CDR1 and CDR2 (germline): PRHDT, FYEKMQ (reference sequence). V lost 1 base and J 2 bases, leaving 9 bases between the germline ends. The chain's CDR3 is CASSLAGTTYEQYF. CDR3 DNA sequence: TGTGCCAGCAGCTTAGCAGGAACGACCTACGAGCAGTACTTC.

This chain links TRBV13 with TRBJ1-1; D is possibly TRBD1 (5 bases). The V and J ends lost 5 bases and 0 bases respectively, with 16 bases between them. The germline V gene has CDR1 PRHDT and CDR2 FYEKMQ (reference sequence). The CDR3 is 16 amino acids. CDR3 amino acids: CASSLRMGGVNTEAFF. CDR3 DNA: TGTGCCAGCAGCCTCCGGATGGGGGGTGTGAACACTGAAGCTTTCTTT.

The chain joins TRBV7-9 to TRBJ1-1; 7 nucleotides match TRBD1. V was pared by 5 bases and J by 3 bases, with 6 bases of the junction left unmatched. Germline values: CDR1 SEHNR, CDR2 FQNEAQ (reference sequence). This CDR3 contains 14 residues. For the CDR3, the DNA is TGTGCCAGCAGCCCGCAGGGGGTACACACTGAAGCTTTCTTT. This gives the protein CASSPQGVHTEAFF.

The chain joins TRBV5-1 to TRBJ2-7; the match to TRBD2 covers 7 bases. This CDR3 comprises 15 residues. The V gene end was trimmed by 0 bases and the J gene end by 4 bases; junction bases not matched to a gene: 7. The V gene's germline CDR1 is SGHRS and CDR2 YFSETQ. CDR3 loop: CASSLGSGGKYEQYF. The CDR3, as DNA: TGCGCCAGCAGCTTGGGTTCCGGGGGGAAGTACGAGCAGTACTTC.

This chain links TRBV6-2 or TRBV6-3 with TRBJ2-2, with a possible D match to TRBD2 (7 bases). The CDR3 is 15 amino acids. Trimming cost V 1 base and J 4 bases, with 10 bases left between them. CDR1 is MNHEY and CDR2 is SVGEGT in the germline V gene. The CDR3 loop reads CASSYLGGRTGELFF. The DNA for the CDR3 is TGTGCCAGCAGTTACTTGGGGGGGCGCACCGGGGAGCTGTTTTTT.

In this sample, this clone turned up a few times. The chain uses TRBV5-1 and TRBJ1-2, with D perhaps matching TRBD1 (5 bases). CDR3 size: 14 residues. Trimming removed 0 bases from V and 5 bases from J, with 11 bases in between. Germline-derived CDR1 and CDR2 are SGHRS and YFSETQ. CDR3 DNA: TGCGCCAGCAGCTTGGCCCCAGGGTCTTATGGCTACACCTTC. Translating gives CASSLAPGSYGYTF.

This sequence joins TRBV5-1 and TRBJ1-1, with D possibly being TRBD1 (5 bases). V was trimmed by 5 bases and J by 1 base, leaving 15 bases between them. The CDR3 spans 15 residues. Germline lookup yields CDR1 SGHRS and CDR2 YFSETQ. CDR3 in DNA: TGCGCCAGCAGGCCTGGCCGGGGGTGGAACACTGAAGCTTTCTTT. Translated, it gives CASRPGRGWNTEAFF.

The rearrangement uses TRBV5-5 and TRBJ2-2; the match to TRBD2 covers 11 bases. CDR3 length: 18 residues. The germline V gene encodes CDR1 SGHKS and CDR2 YYEKEE (reference sequence). V was clipped by 1 base and J by 4 bases; unmatched bases: 9. The CDR3 region is CASSLILLAGASTGELFF. Written as DNA, the CDR3 is TGTGCCAGCAGCTTGATATTACTAGCGGGGGCCTCCACCGGGGAGCTGTTTTTT.

The rearrangement links TRBV7-8 to TRBJ1-1; D is unclear. CDR1 SGHVS and CDR2 FQNEAQ come from the germline V gene. V was clipped by 5 bases and J by 6 bases, with 19 bases between them. The CDR3 consists of 15 residues. The DNA for the CDR3 is TGTGCCAGCAGCAGCTTGGGTTCCCGGGTAGCTGAAGCTTTCTTT. The encoded protein is CASSSLGSRVAEAFF. Variable domain in full (rest from reference TRBV7-8 and TRBJ1-1): GAGVSQSPRYKVAKRGQDVALRCDPISGHVSLFWYQQALGQGPEFLTYFQNEAQLDKSGLPSDRFFAERPEGSVSTLKIQRTQQEDSAVYLCASSSLGSRVAEAFFGQGTRLTVV.

The J gene is TRBJ1-6, the V gene TRBV2, with TRBD1 as a possible D gene (6 bases). V gave up 7 bases and J gave up 5 bases, with 15 bases separating them. This CDR3 spans 15 amino acids. Germline V gives CDR1 SNHLY, CDR2 FYNNEI. CDR3 in amino acids: CASTSGVLDNSPLHF. CDR3 in DNA: TGTGCCAGCACGTCAGGGGTCTTAGATAATTCACCCCTCCACTTT. The variable domain in full, with the rest retrieved from reference TRBV2 and TRBJ1-6, is EPEVTQTPSHQVTQMGQEVILRCVPISNHLYFYWYRQILGQKVEFLVSFYNNEISEKSEIFDDQFSVERPDGSNFTLKIRSTKLEDSAMYFCASTSGVLDNSPLHFGNGTRLTVT.

CDR3 sequence reads: CASSQDSPNSPLHF. DNA for the CDR3: TGCGCCAGCAGCCAGGACAGCCCGAATTCACCCCTCCACTTT. The chain uses TRBV5-1 and TRBJ1-6; possibly TRBD1 for D (6 bases). CDR3 size: 14 residues. From germline, CDR1 is SGHRS and CDR2 YFSETQ. The ends were cut back, 4 bases at V and 7 bases at J, with 12 bases in the middle. The entire variable domain, with the rest obtained from reference TRBV5-1 and TRBJ1-6, is as follows: KAGVTQTPRYLIKTRGQQVTLSCSPISGHRSVSWYQQTPGQGLQFLFEYFSETQRNKGNFPGRFSGRQFSNSRSEMNVSTLELGDSALYLCASSQDSPNSPLHFGNGTRLTVT.

The gene calls are TRBV7-3 and TRBJ2-7; TRBD1 aligns across 8 bases. Per the germline V gene, CDR1 is SGHTA and CDR2 is FQGTGA. The CDR3 spans 13 residues. Losses at the gene ends were 5 bases for V and 6 bases for J; bases not matched to a gene: 6. CDR3 sequence: CASSPVTGVEQYF. The CDR3 DNA reads as TGTGCCAGCAGCCCGGTGACAGGGGTCGAGCAGTACTTC.

The chain recombines TRBV10-2 with TRBJ2-2; D call uncertain. V was cut by 8 bases and J by 2 bases, with 12 bases left in between. The CDR3 sequence is 14 residues long. Germline assignment: CDR1 WSHSY and CDR2 SAAADI. The CDR3 DNA reads TGCGCCAGCTGGGCCCAACATAACACCGGGGAGCTGTTTTTT. Its protein product is CASWAQHNTGELFF.

This CDR3 is CASGLEPRTFPQHF. The CDR3 nucleotides are TGTGCTAGTGGTTTGGAGCCGAGGACTTTCCCCCAGCATTTT. This chain connects TRBV12-5 to TRBJ1-5, with no clear D. Germline V gene lookup returns CDR1 LGHNT and CDR2 FRNRAP. The CDR3 covers 14 residues. The V and J ends lost 1 base and 10 bases respectively, with 14 bases between them. Together with reference TRBV12-5 and TRBJ1-5, the CDR3 gives the full variable domain: DARVTQTPRHKVTEMGQEVTMRCQPILGHNTVFWYRQTMMQGLELLAYFRNRAPLDDSGMPKDRFSAEMPDATLATLKIQPSEPRDSAVYFCASGLEPRTFPQHFGDGTRLSIL.

The chain has TRBV2 and TRBJ1-4, with 10 bases lining up with TRBD1. J gave up 6 bases and V 4 bases, and 14 bases lay outside the gene matches. The CDR3 is 18 amino acids. Per the germline V gene, CDR1 is SNHLY and CDR2 is FYNNEI. The CDR3 here is CASSAPGQGTNNHEKLFF. CDR3 in DNA: TGTGCCAGCAGTGCTCCGGGACAGGGGACGAACAACCATGAAAAACTGTTTTTT.